This TCR beta chain was captured by sequencing in a study of cytomegalovirus exposure and HLA in healthy donors. Study at large: In a later analysis, it was reported that the roughly 130 validation repertoires had been produced on the same platform as the 550 to 850 repertoires belonging to the first cohort.

Clones were sequenced by immunoSEQ multiplex PCR, and TCRdb holds only the in-frame ones, with some missing. The table lists about 110,000 clones, under 97% of them singletons. This TCR came from a woman between 18 and 30 years old in good health and CMV-seronegative. The material sequenced was PBMCs.

CDR3: CASTPFGPAREAFF. In nucleotides, the CDR3 is TGTGCCAGTACCCCCTTTGGCCCCGCACGTGAAGCTTTCTTT. The rearrangement links TRBV28 to TRBJ1-1; D is ambiguous. CDR3 size: 14 residues. Germline loops: CDR1 MDHEN, CDR2 SYDVKM. V dropped 9 bases and J dropped 7 bases, with 21 bases sitting between them.